One sample yielded the 32 T cell receptor beta chains listed below, sequenced in a study of T cells after yellow fever vaccination. One entry per CDR3 protein, called by TCRdb with MiXCR from the 5' RACE reads. In the table there are about 300,000 distinct CDR3 sequences, approximately 3.9% of which are singletons. The source material was PBMCs, sampled 5 days after the yellow fever booster vaccination. These receptors originate from a man younger than 35 who received the YFV17D yellow fever vaccine.

This clonotype appeared many times. The chain combines TRBV5-6 with TRBJ2-1, with a possible D match to TRBD1 (6 bases). Germline-derived CDR1 and CDR2 are SGHDT and YYEEEE. This CDR3 has 12 amino acids. The V gene lost 4 bases and the J gene lost 8 bases, with 10 bases spanning the gap. The CDR3 bases are TGTGCCAGCAGCCCCAGGGGTGATGAGCAGTTCTTC. This gives the protein CASSPRGDEQFF.

This clonotype was detected only a few times. V gene TRBV6-5 combines with J gene TRBJ2-6, with 7 bases aligning to TRBD1. This CDR3 spans 18 amino acids. CDR1 and CDR2 (germline): MNHEY, SVGAGI. V shed 3 bases and J 0 bases; nucleotides not matched to a gene: 8. CDR3 sequence (DNA): TGTGCCAGCAGTTATAACAGGGGATGGGACTCTGGGGCCAACGTCCTGACTTTC. Protein: CASSYNRGWDSGANVLTF.

The chain links TRBV5-1 to TRBJ2-1; D tentatively fits TRBD1 or TRBD2 (7 bases each). The length of the CDR3 is 13 residues. Per the germline V gene, CDR1 is SGHRS and CDR2 is YFSETQ. Deletions cut 4 bases from V and 7 bases from J, with 12 bases between. This chain's CDR3 is CASSTQGGNEQFF. DNA of the CDR3: TGCGCCAGCAGCACCCAGGGGGGGAATGAGCAGTTCTTC.

This clonotype was detected ten times or more. The J gene is TRBJ1-1, the V gene TRBV20-1, with 7 bases lining up with TRBD1. Looked up from germline, CDR1 is DFQATT and CDR2 is SNEGSKA (reference sequence). Unmatched junction bases numbered 6, after V lost 6 bases and J lost 2 bases. The CDR3 runs to 13 residues. In DNA, the CDR3 is TGCAGTGCCACAGGAGGGGGCAACACTGAAGCTTTCTTT. This encodes CSATGGGNTEAFF.

This chain uses TRBV6-1 with TRBJ2-7; 9 nucleotides align to TRBD1. CDR3 length equals 15 residues. Germline CDR1 reads MNHNS; CDR2 reads SASEGT. V lost 8 bases to trimming and J lost 1 base; unmatched junction nucleotides: 9. CDR3 loop: CASQPGDRASYEQYF. CDR3 sequence (DNA): TGTGCCAGCCAACCCGGGGACAGGGCTTCCTACGAGCAGTACTTC.

The rearrangement joins TRBV27 to TRBJ1-5; D ambiguous. The CDR3 totals 14 residues. Germline CDR1 is MNHEY and CDR2 is SMNVEV (reference sequence). The V end lost 4 bases, the J end lost 7 bases, and 14 bases lay between the germline ends. The CDR3 spells CASSSAVSQQPQHF. The CDR3 nucleotides are TGTGCCAGCAGTTCTGCTGTTTCACAACAGCCCCAGCATTTT.

The CDR3 DNA follows: TGCGCCAGCAGCCCGACCCCTCGGGACGCAGATACGCAGTATTTT. Its translation is CASSPTPRDADTQYF. The V and J genes are TRBV5-1 and TRBJ2-3; possibly TRBD1 or TRBD2 for D (5 bases each). CDR1 and CDR2 (germline): SGHRS, YFSETQ. V was pared by 4 bases and J by 4 bases, with 16 bases between. This CDR3 is built from 15 residues. Using reference TRBV5-1 and TRBJ2-3 for the parts outside the CDR3, the full variable domain is KAGVTQTPRYLIKTRGQQVTLSCSPISGHRSVSWYQQTPGQGLQFLFEYFSETQRNKGNFPGRFSGRQFSNSRSEMNVSTLELGDSALYLCASSPTPRDADTQYFGPGTRLTVL.

This clonotype has at least ten counts. This rearrangement joins TRBV5-1 to TRBJ2-7; D perhaps matches TRBD1 (6 bases). Germline CDR1 SGHRS, CDR2 YFSETQ. Trimming removed 7 bases at V and 5 bases at J, with 19 bases between. CDR3 length: 14 residues. CDR3 coding DNA: TGCGCCAGCCCGACCACAGGGTATCCCCACGAGCAGTACGTC. Residues: CASPTTGYPHEQYV.

In this sample, this clonotype turned up many times. The J gene is TRBJ2-1, the V gene TRBV12-3 or TRBV12-4; D uncertain. The CDR3 has 14 residues. Trimming removed 9 bases at V and 5 bases at J, with 17 bases between. The CDR3 loop is CASSLAPRNNEQFF. CDR3 bases: TGTGCCAGTAGCTTAGCCCCCAGGAACAATGAGCAGTTCTTC.

A few counts support this clonotype. This sequence joins TRBV7-9 and TRBJ1-2, with D maybe TRBD1 (5 bases). The CDR3 length is 13 residues. Germline-derived CDR1 and CDR2 are SEHNR and FQNEAQ (reference sequence). V lost 5 bases and J lost 4, with 11 bases in between. The CDR3 DNA reads TGTGCCAGCAGCCCTTGGGGGGGCTATGGCTACACCTTC. As protein: CASSPWGGYGYTF.

This clonotype was seen at least ten times. The V and J genes are TRBV11-2 and TRBJ2-3; 13 nucleotides align to TRBD2. The V and J ends lost 1 base and 0 bases, in that order; junction bases with no gene match: 10. The CDR3 covers 20 residues. Per the germline V gene, CDR1 is SGHAT and CDR2 is FQNNGV. The CDR3 spells CASSLAFGLAGVTSTDTQYF. In DNA form, the CDR3 reads TGTGCCAGCAGCTTAGCTTTTGGACTAGCGGGGGTTACTAGCACAGATACGCAGTATTTT.

This chain connects TRBV5-1 to TRBJ1-2, with D uncertain. Trimming pared 0 bases from V and 4 bases from J, leaving 19 bases between. The CDR3 totals 17 residues. The germline V gene has CDR1 SGHRS and CDR2 YFSETQ. This chain's CDR3 is CASSLAGGVGESYGYTF. In nucleotides, the CDR3 is TGCGCCAGCAGCTTGGCAGGAGGCGTGGGAGAAAGCTATGGCTACACCTTC.

The V call is TRBV5-1, the J call TRBJ2-7; D gene uncertain. CDR1 is SGHRS and CDR2 is YFSETQ in the germline V gene. Trimming removed 4 bases from V and 0 bases from J, with 11 bases in between. The CDR3 is 14 residues long. The CDR3, as DNA: TGCGCCAGCAGCCCACCCGCTAGCTCCTACGAGCAGTACTTC. Translating gives CASSPPASSYEQYF.

This clonotype showed up just once. This chain joins TRBV5-1 and TRBJ1-1, with 7 bases matching TRBD1. Germline assignment: CDR1 SGHRS and CDR2 YFSETQ. The CDR3 is 16 residues long. V lost 1 base to trimming and J lost 1 base; unmatched junction nucleotides: 7. As DNA, the CDR3 is TGCGCCAGCAGCTTGTTACCCCGGGACAGGAACACTGAAGCTTTCTTT. This sequence encodes CASSLLPRDRNTEAFF.

V and J are TRBV3-1 and TRBJ2-7; 10 bases line up with TRBD1. V shed 4 bases and J 1 base; nucleotides not matched to a gene: 4. This CDR3 region has 15 residues. Germline V gene data show CDR1 as LGHDT and CDR2 as YNNKEL (reference sequence). CDR3 coding DNA: TGTGCCAGCAGCCGCCCGGGACAGGGGTCCTACGAGCAGTACTTC. Its translation is CASSRPGQGSYEQYF.

This clonotype has at least ten counts. The chain joins TRBV20-1 to TRBJ1-3, with a tentative D call TRBD1 (5 bases). V was trimmed by 7 bases and J by 3 bases, leaving 10 bases between them. Germline V gene sequence: CDR1 DFQATT, CDR2 SNEGSKA (reference sequence). The CDR3 is 12 amino acids. DNA of the CDR3: TGCAGTGTTCAGGGTTTTGGAAACACCATATATTTT. Its protein is CSVQGFGNTIYF.

This clonotype was found a few times. The chain links TRBV18 to TRBJ2-7; D is perhaps TRBD1 or TRBD2 (5 bases each). CDR1 and CDR2 (germline): KGHSH, LQKENI. The CDR3 contains 15 residues. V lost 0 bases and J lost 6, with 15 bases in between. DNA of the CDR3: TGTGCCAGCTCACCACCTCAGGGCCGTCGGGGCGAGCAGTACTTC. The encoded protein is CASSPPQGRRGEQYF.

This clonotype was seen more than once but under ten times. The CDR3 is CASSVAPNTDTQYF. For the CDR3, the DNA is TGTGCCAGCAGCGTAGCCCCAAACACAGATACGCAGTATTTT. The chain is built from TRBV9 and TRBJ2-3; D ambiguous. This CDR3 comprises 14 residues. In germline, CDR1 is SGDLS, CDR2 YYNGEE. V gave up 0 bases and J gave up 2 bases, with 7 bases separating them.

The V call is TRBV27, the J call TRBJ2-5; D may match TRBD1 or TRBD2 (5 bases each). The germline gives CDR1 MNHEY, CDR2 SMNVEV (reference sequence). The V end was cut by 0 bases, the J end by 3 bases, with 14 bases between. CDR3 size: 16 residues. The CDR3 spells CASSLSIGTEEETQYF. CDR3 DNA sequence: TGTGCCAGCAGTTTATCGATCGGGACGGAGGAAGAGACCCAGTACTTC.

This clonotype came up a few times. The V and J genes are TRBV20-1 and TRBJ2-7, with TRBD1 as a possible D gene (5 bases). The CDR3 contains 12 residues. V lost 5 bases and J 1 base, leaving 9 bases between the germline ends. In germline, CDR1 is DFQATT, CDR2 SNEGSKA (reference sequence). CDR3 sequence (DNA): TGCAGTGCTCGGACATCTTCCTACGAGCAGTACTTC. It encodes CSARTSSYEQYF.

This clonotype was recorded at least ten times. The rearrangement joins TRBV4-1 to TRBJ2-7; a weak D match, TRBD1 (7 bases). The CDR3 is made up of 15 amino acids. Germline CDR1 reads MGHRA; CDR2 reads YSYEKL. V gave up 4 bases and J gave up 0 bases, with 13 bases separating them. The CDR3 nucleotides are TGCGCCAGCAGCCTCAGGGGGGAAAGCTCCTACGAGCAGTACTTC. Translation gives CASSLRGESSYEQYF.

Ten or more counts support this clonotype. The chain links TRBV6-5 to TRBJ1-1, with D hard to call. CDR3 size: 14 residues. Germline lookup yields CDR1 MNHEY and CDR2 SVGAGI. Trimming removed 6 bases at V and 2 bases at J, with 13 bases between. CDR3: CASRGGSHNTEAFF. The CDR3 DNA follows: TGTGCCAGCAGGGGAGGGTCCCATAACACTGAAGCTTTCTTT.

J is TRBJ2-7 and V is TRBV20-1, with 14 bases aligning to TRBD2. Germline V lookup: CDR1 DFQATT, CDR2 SNEGSKA (reference sequence). The CDR3 totals 18 residues. The ends lost 0 bases at V and 6 bases at J; junction bases unmatched: 13. The CDR3 nucleotides read TGCAGTGCTAGAGACGGGGTGTTCACGGGACTAGCGGGGGTCGAGCAGTACTTC. Its protein is CSARDGVFTGLAGVEQYF.

This clonotype showed up many times. This chain links TRBV7-2 with TRBJ2-3, with 9 bases that match TRBD2. The CDR3 is made up of 15 amino acids. The V segment lost 1 base and the J segment 5 bases; nucleotides outside the gene matches: 4. Germline V gene data show CDR1 as SGHTA and CDR2 as FQGNSA. The chain's CDR3 is CASSLVAGAGDTQYF. The CDR3 DNA sequence: TGTGCCAGCAGCTTAGTAGCGGGGGCGGGAGATACGCAGTATTTT.

This clonotype was found a few times. The V call is TRBV20-1, the J call TRBJ2-5; 7 bases align to TRBD2. CDR3 length: 15 amino acids. With 3 bases clipped from V and 2 bases from J, the junction kept 9 bases outside the gene matches. Germline-derived CDR1 and CDR2 are DFQATT and SNEGSKA (reference sequence). The DNA of the CDR3 is TGCAGTGCTAGTGCGGCTAGCGGAGAACAAGAGACCCAGTACTTC. Translated, it gives CSASAASGEQETQYF.

In its sample, this clonotype was seen many times. The chain couples TRBV6-1 to TRBJ1-2, with no clear D. Trimming shortened V by 11 bases and J by 3 bases, and 13 bases separated the two germline ends. The CDR3 extends over 12 amino acids. Germline V gene data show CDR1 as MNHNS and CDR2 as SASEGT. CDR3 sequence (DNA): TGTGCCCTCGGGTCAAGACACTATGGCTACACCTTC. Encoded protein: CALGSRHYGYTF.

DNA for the CDR3: TGTGCCAGCAGCTTGGACGTGCGCGGGACGGCCAATCAGCCCCAGCATTTT. This gives the protein CASSLDVRGTANQPQHF. The rearrangement uses TRBV7-2 and TRBJ1-5, with D perhaps TRBD1 (5 bases). V gave up 3 bases and J gave up 3 bases, with 18 bases separating them. Germline loops: CDR1 SGHTA, CDR2 FQGNSA. The CDR3 covers 17 residues. The full variable domain, its missing parts supplied by reference TRBV7-2 and TRBJ1-5, is GAGVSQSPSNKVTEKGKDVELRCDPISGHTALYWYRQSLGQGLEFLIYFQGNSAPDKSGLPSDRFSAERTGGSVSTLTIQRTQQEDSAVYLCASSLDVRGTANQPQHFGDGTRLSIL.

The gene calls are TRBV7-2 and TRBJ1-5; TRBD1 matches 7 bases. The germline V gene has CDR1 SGHTA and CDR2 FQGNSA. The CDR3 covers 13 residues. Trimming cost V 7 bases and J 9 bases; bases outside gene matches: 9. CDR3 nucleotides: TGTGCCAGCACCTGGACAGGCCTTGGGCCCCAGCATTTT. Its translation: CASTWTGLGPQHF.

There are a few counts of this clonotype. The V gene is TRBV18, the J gene TRBJ2-5, with D hard to call. CDR1 is KGHSH and CDR2 is LQKENI in the germline V gene. V shed 6 bases and J shed 2 bases, with 10 bases lying between them. The CDR3 sequence is 13 residues long. The CDR3: CASSPTAQETQYF. In DNA form, the CDR3 reads TGTGCCAGCTCCCCCACCGCACAAGAGACCCAGTACTTC. The full variable domain, completed using reference TRBV18 and TRBJ2-5, is NAGVMQNPRHLVRRRGQEARLRCSPMKGHSHVYWYRQLPEEGLKFMVYLQKENIIDESGMPKERFSAEFPKEGPSILRIQQVVRGDSAAYFCASSPTAQETQYFGPGTRLLVL.

This clonotype has a count of ten or more. The CDR3 DNA is TGTGCCAGCAGTTCGACTAGATCGAGGAATACGCAGTATTTT. It codes for CASSSTRSRNTQYF. The chain has TRBV6-4 and TRBJ2-3; D possibly corresponds to TRBD2 (6 bases). The germline V gene encodes CDR1 MRHNA and CDR2 SNTAGT. V was cut by 5 bases and J by 7 bases, with 16 bases left in between. This CDR3 contains 14 residues.

This clonotype was picked up a small number of times. The chain recombines TRBV15 with TRBJ1-1; a possible D gene is TRBD1 (5 bases). The CDR3 loop spans 14 amino acids. CDR1 LNHNV and CDR2 YYDKDF come from the germline V gene (reference sequence). V was pared by 0 bases and J by 11 bases, with 16 bases between. The CDR3 nucleotides are TGTGCCACCAGCAGAGAAAAAGGGACGGAAGAGGCTTTCTTT. Its protein product is CATSREKGTEEAFF.

This clonotype showed up just a few times. This chain uses TRBV5-1 with TRBJ2-1, with a possible D match to TRBD2 (5 bases). The germline gives CDR1 SGHRS, CDR2 YFSETQ. Trimming cost V 0 bases and J 4 bases, with 14 bases left between them. The CDR3 length is 16 residues. Here the CDR3 reads CASSLEVAPGYNEQFF. CDR3 nucleotides: TGCGCCAGCAGCTTGGAGGTCGCCCCGGGATACAATGAGCAGTTCTTC.